The 32 T cell receptor beta chains in this list originate from one sample, sequenced in a study of CD8+ T cells in alopecia areata. Investigators isolated RNA and reverse transcribed it into cDNA to act as the sequencing template. TCRdb's copy holds only in-frame clones and misses some; the assay was immunoSEQ multiplex PCR. Altogether about 130,000 clones are present, around three fifths being singletons, with the ten largest covering 3.5% to 5%. The sample here was CD4+ T cells sorted from blood, taken at week 0. Receptor source: a human donor with alopecia areata.

V gene TRBV5-1 combines with J gene TRBJ1-1; TRBD1 might be the D (6 bases). Germline CDR1 is SGHRS and CDR2 is YFSETQ. The CDR3 runs to 14 residues. Trimming removed 3 bases from V and 2 bases from J, with 11 bases in between. CDR3: CASSYDRHNTEAFF. The DNA of the CDR3 is TGCGCCAGCAGCTATGACAGGCACAACACTGAAGCTTTCTTT.

This clone was found a few times. V usage is TRBV7-7 and J usage is TRBJ2-7; D perhaps matches TRBD1 (6 bases). The CDR3 is 15 residues long. Germline loops: CDR1 SSHAT, CDR2 FNYEAQ (reference sequence). The germline V and J ends were trimmed by 6 bases and 0 bases, with 15 bases remaining between them. This CDR3 is CASSAQGSGSYEQYF. CDR3 DNA: TGTGCCAGCAGTGCTCAGGGGTCGGGCTCCTACGAGCAGTACTTC.

This chain uses TRBV7-9 with TRBJ1-1, with 9 bases lining up with TRBD1. Germline values: CDR1 SEHNR, CDR2 FQNEAQ (reference sequence). The CDR3 is 12 amino acids. V gave up 5 bases and J gave up 6 bases; unmatched junction bases: 1. The DNA of the CDR3 is TGTGCCAGCAGCCGGACAGGGGCTGAAGCTTTCTTT. Protein: CASSRTGAEAFF.

The chain combines TRBV11-2 with TRBJ1-5; tentative D call: TRBD1 (6 bases). The CDR3 extends over 14 amino acids. Trimming took 5 bases from V and 9 from J, leaving 17 bases between them. Germline V CDR1 and CDR2: SGHAT, FQNNGV. CDR3 sequence: CASSRTDPGAPQHF. DNA for the CDR3: TGTGCCAGCAGCCGGACAGACCCCGGCGCGCCCCAGCATTTT.

This sequence joins TRBV7-8 and TRBJ1-1; TRBD1 might be the D (6 bases). Trimming shortened V by 5 bases and J by 3 bases, and 10 bases separated the two germline ends. CDR3 size: 13 residues. Germline lookup yields CDR1 SGHVS and CDR2 FQNEAQ. The CDR3 DNA sequence: TGTGCCAGCAGCGCACGGACAGACACTGAAGCTTTCTTT. As protein: CASSARTDTEAFF.

This clone has just one count. The chain couples TRBV30 to TRBJ2-5; no definite D call. V was clipped by 1 base and J by 1 base, with 7 bases between them. This CDR3 has 13 residues. Germline V gene lookup returns CDR1 GTSNPN and CDR2 SVGIG (reference sequence). Written as DNA, the CDR3 is TGTGCCTGGAGTGAGGGAACCCAAGAGACCCAGTACTTC. Amino acids: CAWSEGTQETQYF.

The rearrangement joins TRBV11-2 to TRBJ2-7, with D possibly TRBD1 on 6 matching bases. V dropped 6 bases and J dropped 0 bases, with 18 bases sitting between them. Germline values: CDR1 SGHAT, CDR2 FQNNGV. The length of the CDR3 is 16 residues. This CDR3 reads CASSQARTAYSYEQYF. The CDR3 coding sequence is TGTGCCAGCAGTCAAGCCCGGACAGCCTACTCCTACGAGCAGTACTTC.

This rearrangement joins TRBV11-3 to TRBJ2-5; D is unclear. Trimming removed 2 bases at V and 1 base at J, with 5 bases between. The CDR3 is made up of 13 amino acids. Germline CDR1 is SGHNT and CDR2 is YENEEA. CDR3 protein: CASSLSRQETQYF. As DNA, the CDR3 is TGTGCCAGCAGCTTATCGCGCCAAGAGACCCAGTACTTC.

The V gene is TRBV28, the J gene TRBJ1-5; D ambiguous. CDR3 length: 12 amino acids. Germline V gene data show CDR1 as MDHEN and CDR2 as SYDVKM. The ends were cut back, 5 bases at V and 4 bases at J, with 6 bases in the middle. The DNA for the CDR3 is TGTGCCAGCAGTGACCGTAATCAGCCCCAGCATTTT. Its protein product is CASSDRNQPQHF.

The chain employs TRBV11-2 and TRBJ2-1; the D is unclear. The germline V and J ends were trimmed by 5 bases and 8 bases, with 7 bases remaining between them. From germline, CDR1 is SGHAT and CDR2 FQNNGV. The length of the CDR3 is 11 residues. CDR3 in DNA: TGTGCCAGCAGCCTCTCCCATGAGCAGTTCTTC. This translates into CASSLSHEQFF. Complete variable domain (other parts from reference TRBV11-2 and TRBJ2-1): EAGVAQSPRYKIIEKRQSVAFWCNPISGHATLYWYQQILGQGPKLLIQFQNNGVVDDSQLPKDRFSAERLKGVDSTLKIQPAKLEDSAVYLCASSLSHEQFFGPGTRLTVL.

The chain links TRBV18 to TRBJ2-5; D gene unclear. Trimming left V 2 bases short and J 5 bases short, with 6 bases between. Germline V gives CDR1 KGHSH, CDR2 LQKENI. The CDR3 covers 12 residues. The CDR3, as DNA: TGTGCCAGCTCACCAGGACGCGAGACCCAGTACTTC. Amino acid sequence: CASSPGRETQYF.

The sample holds a few counts of this clone. The chain joins TRBV29-1 to TRBJ2-3, with D tentatively TRBD1 (5 bases). The CDR3 runs to 13 residues. V lost 4 bases and J lost 3, with 11 bases in between. CDR1 is SQVTM, CDR2 ANQGSEA, per germline. The CDR3 DNA reads as TGCAGCGTTGGTTGGGGCAGAACAGATACGCAGTATTTT. The encoded protein is CSVGWGRTDTQYF.

V is TRBV29-1 and J is TRBJ2-7; D is unresolved. CDR1 is SQVTM, CDR2 ANQGSEA, per germline. The CDR3 is 10 amino acids. Trimming removed 4 bases at V and 5 bases at J, with 6 bases between. The CDR3 region is CSVGAHEQYF. In DNA, the CDR3 is TGCAGCGTTGGTGCCCACGAGCAGTACTTC.

This clone has just a few counts. One junction end does not reproduce the germline sequence, and a read error may be involved. The J gene is TRBJ1-4, the V gene TRBV4-3, with no clear D. Germline V lookup: CDR1 LGHNA, CDR2 YSLEER. The CDR3 is 14 amino acids. The CDR3 reads CASSQEQLNGAPRF. The CDR3 nucleotides read TGCGCCAGCAGCCAAGAGCAGCTGAATGGAGCCCCCCGATTT.

This clone has a handful of counts. The CDR3 loop reads CASRRNLGGWDEQYF. The CDR3 nucleotides read TGTGCCAGCAGACGAAACCTGGGGGGCTGGGACGAGCAGTACTTC. The rearrangement links TRBV7-2 to TRBJ2-7; D possibly uses TRBD1 or TRBD2 (6 bases each). V was shortened by 6 bases and J by 5 bases, with 20 bases between the two germline ends. This CDR3 contains 15 residues. Germline lookup yields CDR1 SGHTA and CDR2 FQGNSA.

V is TRBV13 and J is TRBJ1-1; perhaps TRBD1 as D (5 bases). This CDR3 contains 17 residues. CDR1 and CDR2 from the germline V gene are PRHDT and FYEKMQ (reference sequence). V gave up 5 bases and J gave up 7 bases, with 26 bases separating them. The DNA of the CDR3 is TGTGCCAGCAGCCCACGGGGGACCGGGACGGCAACAAGTGAAGCTTTCTTT. Translation: CASSPRGTGTATSEAFF.

The genes are TRBV5-4 and TRBJ2-3; weak D call: TRBD1 (5 bases). V was trimmed by 1 base and J by 3 bases, leaving 12 bases between them. Per germline, CDR1 SGHNT and CDR2 YYREEE (reference sequence). The CDR3 covers 15 residues. The CDR3 spells CASSLQGIGTDTQYF. The CDR3 region has the DNA TGTGCCAGCAGCTTGCAGGGAATCGGAACAGATACGCAGTATTTT.

This chain connects TRBV18 to TRBJ1-1, with D uncertain. There are 14 residues in the CDR3. The germline CDR1 and CDR2 sequences are KGHSH and LQKENI. Trimming cost V 4 bases and J 1 base, with 10 bases left between them. The DNA of the CDR3 is TGTGCCAGCTCACTGACGACTGGGAACACTGAAGCTTTCTTT. Translation: CASSLTTGNTEAFF.

The V gene is TRBV11-2, the J gene TRBJ2-7, with D unclear. Germline V CDR1 and CDR2: SGHAT, FQNNGV. V dropped 1 base and J dropped 4 bases, with 8 bases sitting between them. This CDR3 is 13 amino acids long. The CDR3 DNA sequence: TGTGCCAGCAGCTTAGGTGACCGATACGAGCAGTACTTC. Translation: CASSLGDRYEQYF. The full variable domain, in which reference TRBV11-2 and TRBJ2-7 provide the parts outside the CDR3, is EAGVAQSPRYKIIEKRQSVAFWCNPISGHATLYWYQQILGQGPKLLIQFQNNGVVDDSQLPKDRFSAERLKGVDSTLKIQPAKLEDSAVYLCASSLGDRYEQYFGPGTRLTVT.

The chain has TRBV5-1 and TRBJ2-7, with 7 bases fitting TRBD1. This CDR3 spans 15 amino acids. Losses at the gene ends were 3 bases for V and 0 bases for J; bases not matched to a gene: 6. The V gene's germline CDR1 is SGHRS and CDR2 YFSETQ. CDR3 loop: CASSSGTVNSYEQYF. The CDR3 coding sequence is TGCGCCAGCAGCTCCGGGACAGTAAACTCCTACGAGCAGTACTTC.

The chain couples TRBV5-1 to TRBJ2-2; D is ambiguous. The V and J ends lost 2 bases and 6 bases respectively, with 5 bases between them. Germline assignment: CDR1 SGHRS and CDR2 YFSETQ. The length of the CDR3 is 12 residues. The CDR3 DNA reads TGCGCCAGCAGCTTAGGGCCCGGGGAGCTGTTTTTT. As protein: CASSLGPGELFF.

This clone occurred a few times. The CDR3 region has the DNA TGTGCCAGCAGCGTAGGGCAGGTACACAATGAGCAGTTCTTC. This gives the protein CASSVGQVHNEQFF. The chain combines TRBV9 with TRBJ2-1, with no clear D. Germline CDR1 SGDLS, CDR2 YYNGEE. CDR3 length equals 14 residues. Trimming stripped 0 bases from V and 5 bases from J, with 9 bases between. Combining the CDR3 with reference TRBV9 and TRBJ2-1 gives the whole variable domain DSGVTQTPKHLITATGQRVTLRCSPRSGDLSVYWYQQSLDQGLQFLIQYYNGEERAKGNILERFSAQQFPDLHSELNLSSLELGDSALYFCASSVGQVHNEQFFGPGTRLTVL.

This clone came up a few times. The J gene is TRBJ2-7, the V gene TRBV28, with TRBD1 matching 10 bases. V dropped 5 bases and J dropped 7; count of bases not matched to a gene: 11. CDR3 size: 15 residues. The V gene's germline CDR1 is MDHEN and CDR2 SYDVKM. CDR3 DNA: TGTGCCAGCAGTCCCCAGACAGGGGGCGCAGAGGAGCAGTACTTC. Its translation: CASSPQTGGAEEQYF.

There are a few counts of this clone. The CDR3 bases are TGTGCCATATCTCCGGGACAGGGATGGGAGACCCAGTACTTC. Translation: CAISPGQGWETQYF. V usage is TRBV28 and J usage is TRBJ2-5; TRBD1 matches at 9 bases. The junction had 11 bases not matched to a gene; V was cut back by 10 bases and J by 5 bases. Germline assignment: CDR1 MDHEN and CDR2 SYDVKM. This CDR3 is 14 amino acids long.

The chain employs TRBV5-1 and TRBJ2-7, with 8 nucleotides matching TRBD1. Trimming took 4 bases from V and 4 from J; bases not matched to a gene: 25. Germline loops: CDR1 SGHRS, CDR2 YFSETQ. The CDR3 contains 20 residues. CDR3 region: CASSPAFPWQRERQGYEQYF. CDR3 DNA: TGCGCCAGCAGCCCGGCTTTCCCGTGGCAACGAGAGAGACAGGGGTACGAGCAGTACTTC.

The sample holds one count of this clone. The rearrangement joins TRBV5-4 to TRBJ2-7; D gene ambiguous. Germline loops: CDR1 SGHNT, CDR2 YYREEE (reference sequence). The CDR3 loop spans 13 amino acids. Trimming removed 2 bases at V and 5 bases at J, with 11 bases between. CDR3 nucleotide sequence: TGTGCCAGCAGCTTAGGCAGGACCAACGAGCAGTACTTC. Residues: CASSLGRTNEQYF.

This rearrangement joins TRBV19 to TRBJ1-1; tentative D call: TRBD1 (5 bases). V lost 3 bases and J lost 4, with 12 bases in between. The germline gives CDR1 LNHDA, CDR2 SQIVND (reference sequence). There are 14 residues in the CDR3. CDR3 protein: CASSIGGVSTEAFF. In DNA form, the CDR3 reads TGTGCCAGTAGTATCGGAGGGGTCTCCACTGAAGCTTTCTTT.

For this clone: Other DNA sequences within the sample encode an identical CDR3. This rearrangement joins TRBV5-1 to TRBJ2-5; D is uncertain. The germline V and J ends were trimmed by 3 bases and 2 bases, with 8 bases remaining between them. The CDR3 is 13 amino acids. Germline CDR1 reads SGHRS; CDR2 reads YFSETQ. The CDR3: CASSSTVQETQYF. DNA for the CDR3: TGCGCCAGCAGCTCTACGGTACAAGAGACCCAGTACTTC.

V usage is TRBV4-1 and J usage is TRBJ2-2; tentatively, D is TRBD2 (6 bases). Germline V gene lookup returns CDR1 MGHRA and CDR2 YSYEKL. This CDR3 contains 15 residues. V lost 1 base and J lost 5, with 11 bases in between. Written as DNA, the CDR3 is TGCGCCAGCAGCCAAGGTCGGCGGGGTACCGGGGAGCTGTTTTTT. It encodes CASSQGRRGTGELFF.

J is TRBJ2-5 and V is TRBV7-2; 14 bases agree with TRBD2. With 5 bases clipped from V and 2 bases from J, the junction kept 10 bases outside the gene matches. Germline-derived CDR1 and CDR2 are SGHTA and FQGNSA. There are 18 residues in the CDR3. In DNA form, the CDR3 reads TGTGCCAGCAGCCCCTCGGGACTAGCGGGAGAAAGGCAAGAGACCCAGTACTTC. This translates into CASSPSGLAGERQETQYF.

This chain connects TRBV20-1 to TRBJ2-7, with a possible D match to TRBD1 (5 bases). Germline V gene lookup returns CDR1 DFQATT and CDR2 SNEGSKA (reference sequence). V dropped 5 bases and J dropped 5 bases, with 10 bases sitting between them. The CDR3 covers 11 residues. The CDR3 DNA follows: TGCAGTGCTCACCAGGGCAACGAGCAGTACTTC. Encoded protein: CSAHQGNEQYF.

The rearrangement joins TRBV29-1 to TRBJ2-5; 8 bases are a match to TRBD1. CDR1 is SQVTM and CDR2 is ANQGSEA in the germline V gene. The CDR3 contains 13 residues. J lost 6 bases, V lost 6 bases, and 9 bases had no gene match. The CDR3 protein is CSVSGGTGKTQYF. The CDR3 DNA is TGCAGCGTCTCAGGGGGCACGGGGAAGACCCAGTACTTC.